This TCR beta chain was sequenced during a study of T cells in Graves' hyperthyroidism and ophthalmopathy. Findings of the study overall: Most thyroid clonotypes expanded above 0.001 were also detected in blood. Through a model of 13 V-J features, ophthalmopathy was separated from stable hyperthyroidism.

Amplification targeted TCR beta CDR3 regions from RNA transcripts. With the HTBI primer set, the TCR CDR3 went through a first round of RT-PCR. A single record per CDR3 protein comes from TCRdb applying MiXCR to the multiplex PCR reads. The sample carries about 640,000 distinct CDR3 sequences, roughly 46% recorded once. Uncontrolled infection, other autoimmune disease, pregnancy or lactation disqualified patients from enrolment. The diagnoses drew upon clinical symptoms, serum thyroxine and TRAb, thyroid ultrasound and orbital computed tomography. This CDR3 has 13 residues. Deletions cut 2 bases from V and 5 bases from J, with 9 bases between. The germline gives CDR1 SEHNR, CDR2 FQNEAQ (reference sequence). This clonotype has a count of ten or more. The target antigen is unknown.

The sequencing sample was made of peripheral blood or thyroid tissue (not recorded which). The source is an adult man with Graves' disease, either hyperthyroidism or ophthalmopathy (not recorded which). The chain couples TRBV7-9 to TRBJ1-2; D is unclear. The CDR3 DNA follows: TGTGCCAGCAGCTTAAGCCGAGATTATGGCTACACCTTC. Protein product: CASSLSRDYGYTF.